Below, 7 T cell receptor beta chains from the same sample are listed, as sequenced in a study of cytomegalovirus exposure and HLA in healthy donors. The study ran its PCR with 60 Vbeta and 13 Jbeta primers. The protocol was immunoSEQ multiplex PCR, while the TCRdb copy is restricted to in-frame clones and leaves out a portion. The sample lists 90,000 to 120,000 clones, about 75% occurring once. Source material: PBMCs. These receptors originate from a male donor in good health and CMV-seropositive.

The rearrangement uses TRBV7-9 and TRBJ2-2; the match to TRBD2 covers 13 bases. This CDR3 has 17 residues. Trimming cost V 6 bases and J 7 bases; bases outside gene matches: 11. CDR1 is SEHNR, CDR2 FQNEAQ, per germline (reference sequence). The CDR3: CASRSWTSGGLDGELFF. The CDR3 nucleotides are TGTGCCAGCAGGAGTTGGACTAGCGGGGGTTTGGACGGGGAGCTGTTTTTT. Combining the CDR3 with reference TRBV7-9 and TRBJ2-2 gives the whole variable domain DTGVSQNPRHKITKRGQNVTFRCDPISEHNRLYWYRQTLGQGPEFLTYFQNEAQLEKSRLLSDRFSAERPKGSFSTLEIQRTEQGDSAMYLCASRSWTSGGLDGELFFGEGSRLTVL.

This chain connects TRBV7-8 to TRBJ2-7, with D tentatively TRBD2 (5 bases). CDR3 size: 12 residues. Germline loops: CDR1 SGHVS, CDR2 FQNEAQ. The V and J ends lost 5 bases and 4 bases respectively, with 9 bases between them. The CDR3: CASSQRVYEQYF. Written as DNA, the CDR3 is TGTGCCAGCAGCCAGAGGGTGTACGAGCAGTACTTC.

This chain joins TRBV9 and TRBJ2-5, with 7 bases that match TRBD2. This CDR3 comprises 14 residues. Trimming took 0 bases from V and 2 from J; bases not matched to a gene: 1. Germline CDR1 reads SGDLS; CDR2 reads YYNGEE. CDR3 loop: CASSVASGQETQYF. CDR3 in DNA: TGTGCCAGCAGCGTAGCTAGCGGACAAGAGACCCAGTACTTC.

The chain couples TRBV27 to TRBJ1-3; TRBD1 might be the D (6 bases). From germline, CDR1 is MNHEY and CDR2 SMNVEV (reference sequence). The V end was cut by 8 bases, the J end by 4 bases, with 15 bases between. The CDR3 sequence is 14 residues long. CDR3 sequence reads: CASRRAGTGNTIYF. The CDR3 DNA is TGTGCCAGCCGAAGGGCAGGGACAGGAAACACCATATATTTT.

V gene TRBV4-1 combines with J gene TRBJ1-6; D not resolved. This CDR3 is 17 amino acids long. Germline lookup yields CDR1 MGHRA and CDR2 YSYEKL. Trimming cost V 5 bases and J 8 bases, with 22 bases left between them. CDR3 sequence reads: CASSSARSPNNDSPLHF. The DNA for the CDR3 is TGCGCCAGCAGCTCTGCCCGAAGTCCTAATAACGATTCACCCCTCCACTTT.

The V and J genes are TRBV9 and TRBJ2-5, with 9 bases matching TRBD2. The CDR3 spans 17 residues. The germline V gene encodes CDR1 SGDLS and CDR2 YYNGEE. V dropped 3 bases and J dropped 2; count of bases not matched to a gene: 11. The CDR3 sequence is CASSATGASGVQETQYF. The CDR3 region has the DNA TGTGCCAGCAGCGCCACTGGAGCTAGCGGGGTACAAGAGACCCAGTACTTC.

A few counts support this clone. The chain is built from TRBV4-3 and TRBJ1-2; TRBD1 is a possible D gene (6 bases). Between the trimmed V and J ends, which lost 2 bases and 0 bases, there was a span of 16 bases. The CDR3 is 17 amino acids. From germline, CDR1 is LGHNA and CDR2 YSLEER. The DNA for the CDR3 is TGCGCCAGCAGCCAATCACTAAGGGAGGGGGCTAACTATGGCTACACCTTC. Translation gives CASSQSLREGANYGYTF.